This TCR beta chain was profiled in a study of T-cell memory formation after mild COVID-19. Overall study context: TCR clustering was largely donor specific. The study, taken as a whole, reports: In pre-infection memory, a portion of responding clones appeared, which suggested that cross-reactive memory joined.

Details on this clonotype: Its target is unknown.

TCRdb re-analysed the 5' RACE reads in MiXCR, keeping a single row per CDR3 protein. The table includes almost 550,000 distinct CDR3 sequences, around 21% detected once. The ends were cut back, 6 bases at V and 5 bases at J, with 11 bases in the middle. The CDR3 contains 12 residues. CDR1 LGHNT and CDR2 FRNRAP come from the germline V gene. The sequencing sample was made of PBMCs or a T cell subset sorted from them (not recorded which). This chain connects TRBV12-5 to TRBJ2-7; D gene unclear. The TCR originated in an adult woman who had mild COVID-19 (a few samples of this study predate the infection). Cell type and time point are not known. CDR3 coding DNA: TGTGCTAGTGGCCCCACGGAGAACGAGCAGTACTTC. This gives the protein CASGPTENEQYF.